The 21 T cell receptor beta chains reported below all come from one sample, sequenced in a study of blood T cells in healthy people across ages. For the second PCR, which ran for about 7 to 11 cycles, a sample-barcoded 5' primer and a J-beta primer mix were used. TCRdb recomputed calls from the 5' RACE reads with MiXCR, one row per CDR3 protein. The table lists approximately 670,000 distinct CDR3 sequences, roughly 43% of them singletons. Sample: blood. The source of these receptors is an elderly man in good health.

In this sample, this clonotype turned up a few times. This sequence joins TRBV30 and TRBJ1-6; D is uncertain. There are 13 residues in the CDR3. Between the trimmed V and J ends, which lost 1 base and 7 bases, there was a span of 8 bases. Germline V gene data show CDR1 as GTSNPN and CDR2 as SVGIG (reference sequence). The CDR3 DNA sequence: TGTGCCTGGAGTGGCCAACAGAATTCACCCCTCCACTTT. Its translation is CAWSGQQNSPLHF.

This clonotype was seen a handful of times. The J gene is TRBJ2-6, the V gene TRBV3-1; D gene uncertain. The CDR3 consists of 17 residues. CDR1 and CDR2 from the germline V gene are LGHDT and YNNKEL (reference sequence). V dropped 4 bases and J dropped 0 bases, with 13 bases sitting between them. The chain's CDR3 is CASSPTTRHSGANVLTF. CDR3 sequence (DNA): TGTGCCAGCAGCCCGACGACCCGACACTCTGGGGCCAACGTCCTGACTTTC. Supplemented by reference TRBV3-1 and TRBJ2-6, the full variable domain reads DTAVSQTPKYLVTQMGNDKSIKCEQNLGHDTMYWYKQDSKKFLKIMFSYNNKELIINETVPNRFSPKSPDKAHLNLHINSLELGDSAVYFCASSPTTRHSGANVLTFGAGSRLTVL.

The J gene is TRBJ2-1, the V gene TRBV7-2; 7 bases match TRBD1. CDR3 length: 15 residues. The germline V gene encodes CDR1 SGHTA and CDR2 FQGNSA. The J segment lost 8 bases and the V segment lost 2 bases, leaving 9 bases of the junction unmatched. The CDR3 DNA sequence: TGTGCCAGCAGCTTAAATGCCCCAGGGGGAGATGAGCAGTTCTTC. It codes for CASSLNAPGGDEQFF.

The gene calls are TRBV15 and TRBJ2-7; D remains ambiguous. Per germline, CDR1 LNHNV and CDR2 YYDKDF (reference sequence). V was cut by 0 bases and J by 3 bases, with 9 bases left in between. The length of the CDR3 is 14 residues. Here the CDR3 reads CATSRDGLNYEQYF. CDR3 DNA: TGTGCCACCAGCAGAGACGGGCTGAACTACGAGCAGTACTTC. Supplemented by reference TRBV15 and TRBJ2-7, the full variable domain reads DAMVIQNPRYQVTQFGKPVTLSCSQTLNHNVMYWYQQKSSQAPKLLFHYYDKDFNNEADTPDNFQSRRPNTSFCFLDIRSPGLGDTAMYLCATSRDGLNYEQYFGPGTRLTVT.

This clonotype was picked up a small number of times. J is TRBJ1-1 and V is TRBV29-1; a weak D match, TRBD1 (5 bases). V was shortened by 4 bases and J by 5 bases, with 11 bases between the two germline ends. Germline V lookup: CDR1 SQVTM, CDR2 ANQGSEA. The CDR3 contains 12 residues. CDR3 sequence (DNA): TGCAGCGTTGGGACAACTAGGACTGAAGCTTTCTTT. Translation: CSVGTTRTEAFF.

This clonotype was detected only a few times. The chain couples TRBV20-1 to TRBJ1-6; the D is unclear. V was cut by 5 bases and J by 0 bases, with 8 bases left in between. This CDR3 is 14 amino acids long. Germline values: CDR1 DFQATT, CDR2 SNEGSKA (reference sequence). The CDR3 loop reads CSAREGSYNSPLHF. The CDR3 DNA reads TGCAGTGCTCGGGAGGGCTCCTATAATTCACCCCTCCACTTT.

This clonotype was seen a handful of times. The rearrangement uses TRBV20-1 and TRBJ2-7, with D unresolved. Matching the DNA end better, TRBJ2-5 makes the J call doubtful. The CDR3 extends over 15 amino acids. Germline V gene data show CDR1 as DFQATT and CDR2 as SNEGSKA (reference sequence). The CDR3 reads CSARAYGVLDETQYF. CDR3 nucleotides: TGCAGTGCTAGAGCCTATGGTGTTTTAGATGAGACCCAGTACTTC.

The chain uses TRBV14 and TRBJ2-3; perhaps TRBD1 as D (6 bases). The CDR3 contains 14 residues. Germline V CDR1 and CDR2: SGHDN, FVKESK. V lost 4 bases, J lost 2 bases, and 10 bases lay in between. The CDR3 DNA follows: TGTGCCAGCAGCCCGGACAGTACCACAGATACGCAGTATTTT. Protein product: CASSPDSTTDTQYF.

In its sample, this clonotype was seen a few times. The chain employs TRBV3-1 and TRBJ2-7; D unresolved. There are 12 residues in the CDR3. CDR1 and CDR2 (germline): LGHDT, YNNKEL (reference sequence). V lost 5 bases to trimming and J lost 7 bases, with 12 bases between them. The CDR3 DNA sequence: TGTGCCAGCAGCAATACCCCAGGTGAGCAGTACTTC. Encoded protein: CASSNTPGEQYF.

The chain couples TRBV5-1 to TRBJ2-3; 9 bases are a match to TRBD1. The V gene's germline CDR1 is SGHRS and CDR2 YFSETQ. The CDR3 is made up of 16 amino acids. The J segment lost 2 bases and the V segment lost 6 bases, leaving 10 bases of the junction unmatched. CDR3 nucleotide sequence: TGCGCCAGCATAGGATTTACAGGGGGCGTCACAGATACGCAGTATTTT. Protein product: CASIGFTGGVTDTQYF.

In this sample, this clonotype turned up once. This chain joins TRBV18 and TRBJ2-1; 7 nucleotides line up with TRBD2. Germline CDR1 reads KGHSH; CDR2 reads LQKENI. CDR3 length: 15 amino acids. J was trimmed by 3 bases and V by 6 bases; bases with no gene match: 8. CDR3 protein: CASSTRGENYNEQFF. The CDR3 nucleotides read TGTGCCAGCTCTACACGGGGGGAAAACTACAATGAGCAGTTCTTC.

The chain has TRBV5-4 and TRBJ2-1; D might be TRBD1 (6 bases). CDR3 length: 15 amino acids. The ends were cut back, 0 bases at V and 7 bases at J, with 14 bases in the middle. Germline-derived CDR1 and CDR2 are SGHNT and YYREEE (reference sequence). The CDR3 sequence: CASSLAGQPSNEQFF. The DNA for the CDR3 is TGTGCCAGCAGCTTGGCCGGACAGCCTTCAAATGAGCAGTTCTTC.

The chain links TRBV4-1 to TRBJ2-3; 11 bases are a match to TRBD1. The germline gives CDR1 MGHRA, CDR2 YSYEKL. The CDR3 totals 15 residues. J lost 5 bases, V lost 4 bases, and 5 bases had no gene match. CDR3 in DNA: TGCGCCAGCAGCCCTCCCGGGACAGGGGGAGATACGCAGTATTTT. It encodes CASSPPGTGGDTQYF.

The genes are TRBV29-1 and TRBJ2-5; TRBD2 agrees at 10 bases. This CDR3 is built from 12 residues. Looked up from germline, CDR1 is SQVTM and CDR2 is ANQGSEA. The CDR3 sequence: CSATSGFLEQYF. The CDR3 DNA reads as TGCAGTGCGACTAGCGGGTTCTTGGAGCAGTACTTC. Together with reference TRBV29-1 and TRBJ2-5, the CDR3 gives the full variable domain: SAVISQKPSRDICQRGTSLTIQCQVDSQVTMMFWYRQQPGQSLTLIATANQGSEATYESGFVIDKFPISRPNLTFSTLTVSNMSPEDSSIYLCSATSGFLEQYFGPGTRLLVL.

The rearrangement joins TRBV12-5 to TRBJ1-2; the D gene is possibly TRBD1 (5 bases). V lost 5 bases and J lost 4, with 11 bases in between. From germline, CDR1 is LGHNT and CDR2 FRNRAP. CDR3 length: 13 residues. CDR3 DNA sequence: TGTGCTAGTGGTCATCCGGGGGGCTATGGCTACACCTTC. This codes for CASGHPGGYGYTF.

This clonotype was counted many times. The CDR3 bases are TGTGCCAGCAAAAGGACAGGTGCCTCTGGGGCCAACGTCCTGACTTTC. Translation gives CASKRTGASGANVLTF. The J gene is TRBJ2-6, the V gene TRBV6-2 or TRBV6-3; 7 bases align to TRBD1. The CDR3 has 16 amino acids. Trimming removed 7 bases from V and 0 bases from J; junction bases left unmatched: 6. The germline V gene encodes CDR1 MNHEY and CDR2 SVGEGT.

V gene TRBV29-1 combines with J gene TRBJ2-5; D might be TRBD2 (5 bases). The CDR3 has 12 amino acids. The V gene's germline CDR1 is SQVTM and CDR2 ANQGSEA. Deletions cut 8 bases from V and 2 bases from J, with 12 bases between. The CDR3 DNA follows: TGCAGCACCGAGGGTATACAAGAGACCCAGTACTTC. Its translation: CSTEGIQETQYF.

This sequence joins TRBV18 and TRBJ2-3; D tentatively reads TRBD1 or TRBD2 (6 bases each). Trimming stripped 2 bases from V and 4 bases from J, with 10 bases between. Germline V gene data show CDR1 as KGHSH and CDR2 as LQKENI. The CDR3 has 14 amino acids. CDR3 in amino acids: CASSPTGAADTQYF. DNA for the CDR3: TGTGCCAGCTCACCAACGGGGGCGGCAGATACGCAGTATTTT.

CDR3 coding DNA: TGTGCCAGCAGCGTAGATGCCCTCACCTACAATGAGCAGTTCTTC. This sequence encodes CASSVDALTYNEQFF. V usage is TRBV9 and J usage is TRBJ2-1; no definite D call. The CDR3 runs to 15 residues. Looked up from germline, CDR1 is SGDLS and CDR2 is YYNGEE. Between the trimmed V and J ends, which lost 0 bases and 2 bases, there was a span of 9 bases.

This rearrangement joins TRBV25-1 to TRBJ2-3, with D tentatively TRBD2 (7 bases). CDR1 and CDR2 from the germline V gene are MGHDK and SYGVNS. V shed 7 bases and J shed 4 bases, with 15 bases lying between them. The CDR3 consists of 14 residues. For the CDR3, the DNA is TGTGCCAGCACTAGGGGGGGGCGAGCAGATACGCAGTATTTT. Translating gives CASTRGGRADTQYF.

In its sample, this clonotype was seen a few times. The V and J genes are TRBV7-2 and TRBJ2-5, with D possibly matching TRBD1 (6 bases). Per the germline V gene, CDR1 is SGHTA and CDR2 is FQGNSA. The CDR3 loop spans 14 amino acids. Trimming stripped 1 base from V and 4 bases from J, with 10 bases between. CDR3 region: CASSLGWGPETQYF. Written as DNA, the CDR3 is TGTGCCAGCAGCTTAGGGTGGGGGCCAGAGACCCAGTACTTC.